The sequence of this T cell receptor beta chain was determined in a study of cytomegalovirus exposure and HLA in healthy donors. PCR primers comprised 60 Vbeta and 13 Jbeta primers. Method: immunoSEQ multiplex PCR; TCRdb's copy keeps in-frame clones and lacks some. Counted here are under 110,000 clones, less than 85% occurring once; the ten biggest clones make up under 4%. CDR1 and CDR2 (germline): SEHNR, FQNEAQ (reference sequence). Trimming pared 1 base from V and 4 bases from J, leaving 7 bases between. There are 13 residues in the CDR3. The TCR originated in a man between 60 and 75 years old in good health and CMV-seronegative. Material for sequencing was PBMCs. This sequence joins TRBV7-9 and TRBJ1-2; D is ambiguous. This CDR3 is CASSLGSGYGYTF. The CDR3 DNA is TGTGCCAGCAGCTTAGGGAGCGGCTATGGCTACACCTTC.